A selection of T cell receptor beta chains follows, all from one sample in a study of type 1 and type 2 diabetes patients. TCRdb analysed the multiplex PCR reads with MiXCR anew, one entry per CDR3 protein. In the table there are 250,000 to 300,000 distinct CDR3 sequences, more than 45% of which are singletons. The material sequenced was peripheral blood mononuclear cells (PBMCs). Source of these receptors: a man younger than 30 with type 2 diabetes. The CDR3 runs from the conserved cysteine through the conserved F or W. The order of the fields is V gene, J gene, CDR3 protein.

V gene: TRBV7-8
J gene: TRBJ1-1
CDR3 protein: CASSHYKERRSGRRNTEAFF

V gene: TRBV2
J gene: TRBJ2-4
CDR3 protein: CASTTPGSGNLAKNIQYF

V gene: TRBV7-2
J gene: TRBJ2-5
CDR3 protein: CASSLKPIAGVGETQCF

V gene: TRBV6-1
J gene: TRBJ2-7
CDR3 protein: CAISEGVYSEQYF

V gene: TRBV6-1
J gene: TRBJ1-2
CDR3 protein: CASSSRANYGYTF

V gene: TRBV30
J gene: TRBJ2-3
CDR3 protein: CALTSGPDTQYF

V gene: TRBV5-4
J gene: TRBJ2-3
CDR3 protein: CASSSGTGMRFEYF

V gene: TRBV7-6
J gene: TRBJ1-2
CDR3 protein: CASSSTGPVHGYTF

V gene: TRBV5-1
J gene: TRBJ1-2
CDR3 protein: CASSVRDRGLQGYTF

V gene: TRBV7-3
J gene: TRBJ1-2
CDR3 protein: CAELMGQANYGYTF

V gene: TRBV14
J gene: TRBJ1-2
CDR3 protein: CASSLQAAELMDYTF

V gene: TRBV24-1
J gene: TRBJ1-5
CDR3 protein: CATSDSGHDQPQHF

V gene: TRBV30
J gene: TRBJ2-7
CDR3 protein: CAWSFRTGKTYEQYF

V gene: TRBV7-9
J gene: TRBJ1-5
CDR3 protein: CASSPGTGDQPQHF

V gene: TRBV29-1
J gene: TRBJ2-3
CDR3 protein: CSVYPSTDTQYF

V gene: TRBV6-5
J gene: TRBJ1-6
CDR3 protein: CASSIETGNSPLHF

V gene: TRBV25-1
J gene: TRBJ1-5
CDR3 protein: CASSEGGGRGSGYSNQPQHF

V gene: TRBV19
J gene: TRBJ1-2
CDR3 protein: CASSMRAGGWLGGYTF

V gene: TRBV2
J gene: TRBJ2-5
CDR3 protein: CASGGDSKETQYF

V gene: TRBV10-1
J gene: TRBJ1-1
CDR3 protein: CASSEARGTEALF

V gene: TRBV7-2
J gene: TRBJ1-5
CDR3 protein: CASSQELYQPQHF

V gene: TRBV10-1
J gene: TRBJ2-7
CDR3 protein: CATGGIPVSSYEQYF

V gene: TRBV30
J gene: TRBJ2-1
CDR3 protein: CAWSKGAELGEQFF

V gene: TRBV19
J gene: TRBJ1-2
CDR3 protein: CASSMGRPRYFNYGYTF

V gene: TRBV10-1
J gene: TRBJ1-6
CDR3 protein: CASSEDSSGSPLHF

V gene: TRBV7-3
J gene: TRBJ2-1
CDR3 protein: CASSLDGGNNEQFF

V gene: TRBV15
J gene: TRBJ1-1
CDR3 protein: CATSRDQMNTEAFF

V gene: TRBV25-1
J gene: TRBJ2-1
CDR3 protein: CASSDETSGVYNEQFF

V gene: TRBV10-3
J gene: TRBJ2-3
CDR3 protein: CAISSAGGHTDTQYF

V gene: TRBV28
J gene: TRBJ2-1
CDR3 protein: CATLGHNEQFF

V gene: TRBV19
J gene: TRBJ2-5
CDR3 protein: CASSIAGKETQYF

V gene: TRBV2
J gene: TRBJ2-7
CDR3 protein: CASRRDRMGEQYF

V gene: TRBV19
J gene: TRBJ1-2
CDR3 protein: CASSIGWGYTF

V gene: TRBV20-1
J gene: TRBJ2-7
CDR3 protein: CSARDSSRGIYEQYF

V gene: TRBV6-1
J gene: TRBJ2-7
CDR3 protein: CASSAQGSPNEQYF

V gene: TRBV12-3/TRBV12-4
J gene: TRBJ2-1
CDR3 protein: CASSSRQGSYNEQFF

V gene: TRBV25-1
J gene: TRBJ1-5
CDR3 protein: CASSPSGTQPQQF

V gene: TRBV7-6
J gene: TRBJ2-7
CDR3 protein: CASSLAPGDEQYF

V gene: TRBV25-1
J gene: TRBJ1-4
CDR3 protein: CASSEPRQGIEKLFF

V gene: TRBV30
J gene: TRBJ1-4
CDR3 protein: CAWSHGGAVEKLFF

V gene: TRBV6-1
J gene: TRBJ1-1
CDR3 protein: CASSHGGTGGSAFF

V gene: TRBV19
J gene: TRBJ1-1
CDR3 protein: CASSMTHRNTEAFF

V gene: TRBV27
J gene: TRBJ2-1
CDR3 protein: CASSLRTSGSYNEQFF